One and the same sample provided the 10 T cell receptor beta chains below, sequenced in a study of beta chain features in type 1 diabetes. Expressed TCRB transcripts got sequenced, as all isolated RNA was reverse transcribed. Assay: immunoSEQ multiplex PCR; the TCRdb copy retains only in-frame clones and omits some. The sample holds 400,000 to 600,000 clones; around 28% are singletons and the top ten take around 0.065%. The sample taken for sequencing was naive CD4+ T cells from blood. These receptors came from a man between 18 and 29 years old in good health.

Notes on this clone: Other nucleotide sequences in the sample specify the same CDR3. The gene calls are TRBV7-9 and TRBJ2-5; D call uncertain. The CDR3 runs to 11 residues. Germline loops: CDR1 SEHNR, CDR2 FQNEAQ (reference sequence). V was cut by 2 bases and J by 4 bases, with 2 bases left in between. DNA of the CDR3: TGTGCCAGCAGCTTATTAGAGACCCAGTACTTC. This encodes CASSLLETQYF.

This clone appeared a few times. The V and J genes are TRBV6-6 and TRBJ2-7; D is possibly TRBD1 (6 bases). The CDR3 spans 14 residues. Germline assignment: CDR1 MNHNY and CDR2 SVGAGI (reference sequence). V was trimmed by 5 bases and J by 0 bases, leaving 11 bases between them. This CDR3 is CASSQAGASYEQYF. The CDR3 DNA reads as TGTGCCAGCAGTCAGGCAGGGGCCTCCTACGAGCAGTACTTC.

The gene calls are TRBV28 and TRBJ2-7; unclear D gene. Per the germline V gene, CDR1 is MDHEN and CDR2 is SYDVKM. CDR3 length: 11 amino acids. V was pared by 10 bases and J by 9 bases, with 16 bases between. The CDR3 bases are TGTGCCATCATTCTCTCTACGGTGCAGTACTTC. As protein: CAIILSTVQYF.

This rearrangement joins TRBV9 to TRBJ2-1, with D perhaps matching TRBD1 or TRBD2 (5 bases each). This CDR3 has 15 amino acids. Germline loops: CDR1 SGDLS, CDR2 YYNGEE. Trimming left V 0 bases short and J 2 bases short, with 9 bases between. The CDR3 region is CASSVVQGPYNEQFF. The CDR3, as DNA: TGTGCCAGCAGCGTAGTGCAGGGACCCTACAATGAGCAGTTCTTC. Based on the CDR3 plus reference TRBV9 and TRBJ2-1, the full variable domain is DSGVTQTPKHLITATGQRVTLRCSPRSGDLSVYWYQQSLDQGLQFLIQYYNGEERAKGNILERFSAQQFPDLHSELNLSSLELGDSALYFCASSVVQGPYNEQFFGPGTRLTVL.

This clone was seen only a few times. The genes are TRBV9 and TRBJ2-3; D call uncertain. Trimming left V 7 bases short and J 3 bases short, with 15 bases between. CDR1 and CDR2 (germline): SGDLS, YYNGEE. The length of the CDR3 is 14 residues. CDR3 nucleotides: TGTGCCAGCCAAGGCCAGAGGTGGACAGATACGCAGTATTTT. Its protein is CASQGQRWTDTQYF.

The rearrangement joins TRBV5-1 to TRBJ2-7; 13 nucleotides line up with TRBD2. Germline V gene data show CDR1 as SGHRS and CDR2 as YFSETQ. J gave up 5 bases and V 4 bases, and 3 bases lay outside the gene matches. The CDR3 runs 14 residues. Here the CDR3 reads CASSRTSGSNEQYF. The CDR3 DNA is TGCGCCAGCAGCCGGACTAGCGGGAGTAACGAGCAGTACTTC.

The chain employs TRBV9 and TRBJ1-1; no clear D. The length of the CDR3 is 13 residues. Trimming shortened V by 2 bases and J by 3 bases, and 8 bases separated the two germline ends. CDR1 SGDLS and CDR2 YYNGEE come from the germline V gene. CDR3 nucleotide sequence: TGTGCCAGCAGCGTCCAAAGGGACACTGAAGCTTTCTTT. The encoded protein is CASSVQRDTEAFF.

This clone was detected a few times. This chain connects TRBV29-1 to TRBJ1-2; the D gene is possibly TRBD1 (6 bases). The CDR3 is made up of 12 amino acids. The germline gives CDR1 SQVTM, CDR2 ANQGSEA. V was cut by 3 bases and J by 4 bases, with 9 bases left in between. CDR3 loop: CSVDRGGYGYTF. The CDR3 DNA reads TGCAGCGTTGACAGGGGAGGCTATGGCTACACCTTC.

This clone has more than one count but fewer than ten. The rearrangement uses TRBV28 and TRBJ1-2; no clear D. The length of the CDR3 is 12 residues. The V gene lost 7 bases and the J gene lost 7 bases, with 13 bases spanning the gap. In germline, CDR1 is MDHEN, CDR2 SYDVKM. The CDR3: CASTSPRAGYTF. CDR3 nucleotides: TGTGCCAGCACCTCCCCACGGGCTGGCTACACCTTC.

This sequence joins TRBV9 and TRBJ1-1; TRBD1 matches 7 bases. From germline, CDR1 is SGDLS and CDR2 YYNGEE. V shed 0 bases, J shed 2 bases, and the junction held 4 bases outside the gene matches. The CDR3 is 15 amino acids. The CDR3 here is CASSVEWDSNTEAFF. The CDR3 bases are TGTGCCAGCAGCGTAGAATGGGACAGTAACACTGAAGCTTTCTTT.